The TCR beta chain under discussion was sequenced for a study of blood T cell repertoires in COVID-19. Study summary: Nucleic acid was either cDNA or gDNA, and it came from T cells, B-cell-depleted T cells, or PBMCs.

V dropped 6 bases and J dropped 9; count of bases not matched to a gene: 11. Germline CDR1 is MDHEN and CDR2 is SYDVKM. The CDR3 covers 14 residues. TCRdb keeps only in-frame clones here, not all; method: immunoSEQ multiplex PCR. Among some 270,000 clones listed, 85% to 90% were seen once. The sample was peripheral blood. The rearrangement joins TRBV28 to TRBJ1-2; 9 bases are a match to TRBD1. This clonotype was sampled from a woman aged 35 to 49 who had recovered from COVID-19. The CDR3 sequence: CASSDTGTGKSYTF. CDR3 coding DNA: TGTGCCAGCAGCGACACCGGGACAGGGAAAAGCTACACCTTC.